What follows describes a single T cell receptor beta chain. This table comes from immunoSEQ multiplex PCR, and its TCRdb copy is limited to in-frame clones, with some not included. The sample yields more than 250,000 clones, approximately 85% seen once. This sample was included in a study of blood T cell repertoires in COVID-19. At the level of the study: Collection of acute and convalescent COVID-19 samples took place in the United States, Italy and Spain.

The study recruited people aged about 18 to 95 years across approximately 24 US areas. The source material was PBMCs or T cells enriched from blood (not recorded which). This TCR was recovered from a man younger than 40 who had recovered from COVID-19.

The CDR3 DNA follows: TGTGCCAGCAGCCCGGAGGTGGGAAACACTGAAGCTTTCTTT. Translated, it gives CASSPEVGNTEAFF. The rearrangement joins TRBV9 to TRBJ1-1; D unclear. Trimming left V 4 bases short and J 2 bases short, with 12 bases between. The CDR3 sequence is 14 residues long. Germline V gene lookup returns CDR1 SGDLS and CDR2 YYNGEE.